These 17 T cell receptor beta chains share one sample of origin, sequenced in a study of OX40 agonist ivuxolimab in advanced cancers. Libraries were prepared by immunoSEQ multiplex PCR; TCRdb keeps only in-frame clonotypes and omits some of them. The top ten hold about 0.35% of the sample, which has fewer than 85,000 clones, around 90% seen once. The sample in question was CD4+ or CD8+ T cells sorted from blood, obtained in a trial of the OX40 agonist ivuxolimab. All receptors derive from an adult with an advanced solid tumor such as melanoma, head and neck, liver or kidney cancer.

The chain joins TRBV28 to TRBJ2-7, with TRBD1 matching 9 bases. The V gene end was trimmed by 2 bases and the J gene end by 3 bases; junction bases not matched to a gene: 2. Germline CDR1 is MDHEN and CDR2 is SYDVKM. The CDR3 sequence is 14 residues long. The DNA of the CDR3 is TGTGCCAGCAGTTTAACAGGGGGCTACTACGAGCAGTACTTC. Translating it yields CASSLTGGYYEQYF.

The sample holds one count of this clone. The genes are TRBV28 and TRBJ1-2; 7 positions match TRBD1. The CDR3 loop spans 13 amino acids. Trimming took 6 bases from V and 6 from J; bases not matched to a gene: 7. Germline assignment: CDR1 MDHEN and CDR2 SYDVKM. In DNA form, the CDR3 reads TGTGCCAGCAGCTACCGGGACAGAAATGGCTACACCTTC. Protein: CASSYRDRNGYTF.

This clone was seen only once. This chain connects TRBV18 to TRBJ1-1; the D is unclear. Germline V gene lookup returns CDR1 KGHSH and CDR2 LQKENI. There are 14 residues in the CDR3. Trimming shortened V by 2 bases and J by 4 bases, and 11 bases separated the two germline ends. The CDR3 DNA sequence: TGTGCCAGCTCACCATCGGGTCTTGGCACTGAAGCTTTCTTT. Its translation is CASSPSGLGTEAFF.

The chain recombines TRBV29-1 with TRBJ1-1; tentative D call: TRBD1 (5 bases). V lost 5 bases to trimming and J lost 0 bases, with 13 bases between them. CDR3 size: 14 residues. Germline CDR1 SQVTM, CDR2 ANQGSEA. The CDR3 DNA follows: TGCAGCGTTACGGCAGCGACAGTGAACACTGAAGCTTTCTTT. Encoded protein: CSVTAATVNTEAFF.

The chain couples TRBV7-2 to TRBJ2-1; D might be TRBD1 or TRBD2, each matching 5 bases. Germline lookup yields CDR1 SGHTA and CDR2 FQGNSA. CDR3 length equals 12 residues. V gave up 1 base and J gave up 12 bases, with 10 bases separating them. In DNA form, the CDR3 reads TGTGCCAGCAGCTTAGAGGGGACGCGGCAGTTCTTC. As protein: CASSLEGTRQFF. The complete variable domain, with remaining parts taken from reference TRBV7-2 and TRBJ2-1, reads GAGVSQSPSNKVTEKGKDVELRCDPISGHTALYWYRQSLGQGLEFLIYFQGNSAPDKSGLPSDRFSAERTGGSVSTLTIQRTQQEDSAVYLCASSLEGTRQFFGPGTRLTVL.

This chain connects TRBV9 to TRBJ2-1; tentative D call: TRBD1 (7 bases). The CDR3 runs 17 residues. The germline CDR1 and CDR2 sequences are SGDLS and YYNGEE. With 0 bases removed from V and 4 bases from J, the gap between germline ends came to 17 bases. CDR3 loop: CASSVGAGAGGYNEQFF. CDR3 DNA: TGTGCCAGCAGCGTAGGAGCAGGGGCAGGGGGGTACAATGAGCAGTTCTTC.

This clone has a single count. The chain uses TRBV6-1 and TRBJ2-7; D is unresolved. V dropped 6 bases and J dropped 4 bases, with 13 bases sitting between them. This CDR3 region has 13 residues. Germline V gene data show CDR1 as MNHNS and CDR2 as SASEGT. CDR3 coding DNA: TGTGCCAGCAGAGATTGGGAAGGTTACGAGCAGTACTTC. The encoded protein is CASRDWEGYEQYF.

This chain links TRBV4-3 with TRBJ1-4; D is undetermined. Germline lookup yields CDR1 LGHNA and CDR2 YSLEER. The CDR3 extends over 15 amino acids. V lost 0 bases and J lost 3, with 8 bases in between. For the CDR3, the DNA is TGCGCCAGCAGCCAAGATCACGGATCTAATGAAAAACTGTTTTTT. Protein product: CASSQDHGSNEKLFF.

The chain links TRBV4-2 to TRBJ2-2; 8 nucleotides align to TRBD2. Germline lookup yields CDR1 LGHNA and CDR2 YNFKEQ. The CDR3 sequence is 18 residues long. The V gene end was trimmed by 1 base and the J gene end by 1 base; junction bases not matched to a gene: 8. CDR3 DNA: TGTGCCAGCAGCCAAGGTTTGCAGAGCGGGGGGAACACCGGGGAGCTGTTTTTT. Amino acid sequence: CASSQGLQSGGNTGELFF.

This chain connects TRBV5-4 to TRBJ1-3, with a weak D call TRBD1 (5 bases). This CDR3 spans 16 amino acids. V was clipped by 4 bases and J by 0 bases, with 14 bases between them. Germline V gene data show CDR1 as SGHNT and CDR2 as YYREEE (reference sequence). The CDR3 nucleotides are TGTGCCAGCAGCAAGACAGCTTCTAGCTCTGGAAACACCATATATTTT. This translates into CASSKTASSSGNTIYF.

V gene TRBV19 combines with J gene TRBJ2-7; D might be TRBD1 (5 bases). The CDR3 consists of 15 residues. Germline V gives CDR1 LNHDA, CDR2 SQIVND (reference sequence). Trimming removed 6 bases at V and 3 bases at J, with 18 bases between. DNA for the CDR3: TGTGCCAGTAGACAAAGGGGCAGCGAGGACTACGAGCAGTACTTC. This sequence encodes CASRQRGSEDYEQYF. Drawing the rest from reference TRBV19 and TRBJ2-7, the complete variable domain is DGGITQSPKYLFRKEGQNVTLSCEQNLNHDAMYWYRQDPGQGLRLIYYSQIVNDFQKGDIAEGYSVSREKKESFPLTVTSAQKNPTAFYLCASRQRGSEDYEQYFGPGTRLTVT.

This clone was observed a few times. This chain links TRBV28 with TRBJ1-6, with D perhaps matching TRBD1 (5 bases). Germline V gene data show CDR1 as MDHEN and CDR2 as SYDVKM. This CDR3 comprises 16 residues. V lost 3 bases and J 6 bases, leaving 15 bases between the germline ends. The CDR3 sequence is CASSFPKQVLNSPLHF. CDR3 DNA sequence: TGTGCCAGCAGTTTTCCGAAACAGGTCCTTAATTCACCCCTCCACTTT.

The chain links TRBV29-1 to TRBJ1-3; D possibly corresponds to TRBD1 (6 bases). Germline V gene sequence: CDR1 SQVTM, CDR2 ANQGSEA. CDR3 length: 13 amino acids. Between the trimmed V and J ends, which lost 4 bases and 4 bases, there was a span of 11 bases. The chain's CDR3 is CSVVPGAGNTIYF. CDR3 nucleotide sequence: TGCAGCGTTGTTCCAGGGGCCGGAAACACCATATATTTT. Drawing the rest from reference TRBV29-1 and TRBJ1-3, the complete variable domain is SAVISQKPSRDICQRGTSLTIQCQVDSQVTMMFWYRQQPGQSLTLIATANQGSEATYESGFVIDKFPISRPNLTFSTLTVSNMSPEDSSIYLCSVVPGAGNTIYFGEGSWLTVV.

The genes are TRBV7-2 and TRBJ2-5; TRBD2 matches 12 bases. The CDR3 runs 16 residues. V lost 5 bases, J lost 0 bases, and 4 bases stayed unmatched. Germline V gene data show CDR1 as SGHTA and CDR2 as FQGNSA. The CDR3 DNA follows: TGTGCCAGCAGCACCGGACTAGCGGGGAACCAAGAGACCCAGTACTTC. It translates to CASSTGLAGNQETQYF.

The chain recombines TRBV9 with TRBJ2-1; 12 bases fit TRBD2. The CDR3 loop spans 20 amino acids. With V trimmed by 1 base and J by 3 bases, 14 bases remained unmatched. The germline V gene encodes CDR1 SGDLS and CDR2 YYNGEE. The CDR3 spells CASSVTGTSGLLSDYNEQFF. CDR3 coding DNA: TGTGCCAGCAGCGTAACCGGGACTAGCGGGCTCCTTTCGGACTACAATGAGCAGTTCTTC.

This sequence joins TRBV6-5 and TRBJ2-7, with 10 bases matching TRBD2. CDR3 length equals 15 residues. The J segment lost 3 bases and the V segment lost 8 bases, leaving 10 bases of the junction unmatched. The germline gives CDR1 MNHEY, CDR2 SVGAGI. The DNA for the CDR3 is TGTGCCAGCGGTTTGGCTGGGACTAGCGACTACGAGCAGTACTTC. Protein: CASGLAGTSDYEQYF.

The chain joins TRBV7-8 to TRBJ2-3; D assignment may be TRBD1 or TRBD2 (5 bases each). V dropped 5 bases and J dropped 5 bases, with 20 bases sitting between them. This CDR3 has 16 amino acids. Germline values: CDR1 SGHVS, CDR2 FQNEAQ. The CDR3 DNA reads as TGTGCCAGCAGCCTCCGGGACGGGAACTTAGAAGATACGCAGTATTTT. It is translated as CASSLRDGNLEDTQYF.